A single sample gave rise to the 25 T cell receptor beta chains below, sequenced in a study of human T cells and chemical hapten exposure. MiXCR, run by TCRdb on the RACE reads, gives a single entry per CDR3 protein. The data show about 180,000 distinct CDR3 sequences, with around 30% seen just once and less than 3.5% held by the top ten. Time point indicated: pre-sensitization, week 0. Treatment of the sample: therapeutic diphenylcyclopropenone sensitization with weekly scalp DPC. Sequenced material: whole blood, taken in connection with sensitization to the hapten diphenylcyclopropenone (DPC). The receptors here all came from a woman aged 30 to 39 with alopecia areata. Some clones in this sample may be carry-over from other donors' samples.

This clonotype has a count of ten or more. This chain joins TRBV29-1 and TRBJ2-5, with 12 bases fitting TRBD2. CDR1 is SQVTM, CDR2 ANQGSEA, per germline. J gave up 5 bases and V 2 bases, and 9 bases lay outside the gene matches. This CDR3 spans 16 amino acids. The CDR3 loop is CSVEWLAGGAAETQYF. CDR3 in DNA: TGCAGCGTTGAATGGCTAGCGGGGGGGGCCGCCGAGACCCAGTACTTC.

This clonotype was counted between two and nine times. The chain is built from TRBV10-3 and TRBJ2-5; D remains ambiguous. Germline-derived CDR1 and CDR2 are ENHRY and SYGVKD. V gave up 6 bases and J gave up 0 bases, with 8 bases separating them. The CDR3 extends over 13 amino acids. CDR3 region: CAISRAYQETQYF. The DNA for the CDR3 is TGTGCCATCAGCCGAGCGTACCAAGAGACCCAGTACTTC.

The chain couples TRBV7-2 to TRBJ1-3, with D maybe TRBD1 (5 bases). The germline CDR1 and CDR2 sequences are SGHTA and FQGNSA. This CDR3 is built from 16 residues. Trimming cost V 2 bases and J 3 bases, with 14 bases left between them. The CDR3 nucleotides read TGTGCCAGCAGCTTATTAGGGGCATCGGGTGGAAACACCATATATTTT. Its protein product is CASSLLGASGGNTIYF.

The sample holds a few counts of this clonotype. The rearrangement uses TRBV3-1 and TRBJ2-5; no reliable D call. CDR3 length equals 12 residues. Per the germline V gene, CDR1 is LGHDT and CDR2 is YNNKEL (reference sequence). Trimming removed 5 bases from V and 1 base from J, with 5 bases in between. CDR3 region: CASSILQETQYF. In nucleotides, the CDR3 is TGTGCCAGCAGCATTCTCCAAGAGACCCAGTACTTC.

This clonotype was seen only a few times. As DNA, the CDR3 is TGCGCCAGCAGCCCCACAGCGGGAGCCGAGTACGAGCAGTACTTC. Encoded protein: CASSPTAGAEYEQYF. The rearrangement uses TRBV4-3 and TRBJ2-7; the match to TRBD2 covers 8 bases. Germline CDR1 is LGHNA and CDR2 is YSLEER. The CDR3 totals 15 residues. V lost 4 bases to trimming and J lost 4 bases; unmatched junction nucleotides: 9.

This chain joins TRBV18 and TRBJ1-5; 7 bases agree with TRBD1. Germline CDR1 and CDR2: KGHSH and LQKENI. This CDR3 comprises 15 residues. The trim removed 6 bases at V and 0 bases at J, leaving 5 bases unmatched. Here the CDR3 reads CASSQTGSSNQPQHF. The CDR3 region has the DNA TGTGCCAGCTCTCAGACAGGGAGTAGCAATCAGCCCCAGCATTTT.

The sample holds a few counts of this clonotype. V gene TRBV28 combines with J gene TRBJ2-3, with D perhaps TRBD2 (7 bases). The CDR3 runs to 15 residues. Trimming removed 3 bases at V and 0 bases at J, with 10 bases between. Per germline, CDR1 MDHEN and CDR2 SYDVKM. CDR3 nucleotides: TGTGCCAGCAGTTTGGGGGGGGCGAGCACAGATACGCAGTATTTT. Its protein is CASSLGGASTDTQYF.

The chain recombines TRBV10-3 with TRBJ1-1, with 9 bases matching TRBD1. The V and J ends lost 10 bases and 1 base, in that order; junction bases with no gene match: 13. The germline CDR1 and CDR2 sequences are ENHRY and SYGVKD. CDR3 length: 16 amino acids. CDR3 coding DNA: TGTGCCACCAACCCTTCCACGGGACAGGGGAACACTGAAGCTTTCTTT. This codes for CATNPSTGQGNTEAFF.

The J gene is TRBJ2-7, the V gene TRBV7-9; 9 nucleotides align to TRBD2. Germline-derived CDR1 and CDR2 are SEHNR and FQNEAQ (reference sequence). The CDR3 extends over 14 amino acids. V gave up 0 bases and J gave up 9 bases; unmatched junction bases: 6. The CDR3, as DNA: TGTGCCAGCAGCTTAGCAAGCGGGGGGCGAGGGCAGTACTTC. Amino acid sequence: CASSLASGGRGQYF.

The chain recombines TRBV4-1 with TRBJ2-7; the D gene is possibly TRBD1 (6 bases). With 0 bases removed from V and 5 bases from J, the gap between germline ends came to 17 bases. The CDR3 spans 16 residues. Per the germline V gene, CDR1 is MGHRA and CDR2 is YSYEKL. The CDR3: CASSQDLRQVVHEQYF. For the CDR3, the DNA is TGCGCCAGCAGCCAAGATCTTCGACAGGTCGTGCACGAGCAGTACTTC.

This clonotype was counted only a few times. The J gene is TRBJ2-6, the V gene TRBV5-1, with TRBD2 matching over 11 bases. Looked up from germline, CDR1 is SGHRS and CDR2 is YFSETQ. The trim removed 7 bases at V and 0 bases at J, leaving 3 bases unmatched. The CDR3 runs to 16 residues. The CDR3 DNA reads TGCGCCAGCGGGACTAGCGGCTTCTCTGGGGCCAACGTCCTGACTTTC. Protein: CASGTSGFSGANVLTF.

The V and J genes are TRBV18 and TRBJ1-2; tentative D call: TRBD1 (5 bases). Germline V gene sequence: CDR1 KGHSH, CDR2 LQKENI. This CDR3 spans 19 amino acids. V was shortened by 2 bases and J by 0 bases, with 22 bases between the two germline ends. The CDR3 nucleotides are TGTGCCAGCTCACCATCTCCGGCATCGTTAGGGGTCCCTAACTATGGCTACACCTTC. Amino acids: CASSPSPASLGVPNYGYTF.

CDR3 nucleotide sequence: TGCAGCGGCGGGAACACTGAAGCTTTCTTT. It yields the protein CSGGNTEAFF. The chain is built from TRBV29-1 and TRBJ1-1; D gene unclear. V lost 7 bases and J 1 base, leaving 4 bases between the germline ends. CDR1 SQVTM and CDR2 ANQGSEA come from the germline V gene. The length of the CDR3 is 10 residues.

The chain's CDR3 is CATSSGGAETQYF. The CDR3 nucleotides are TGTGCCACCAGCTCAGGGGGCGCTGAGACCCAGTACTTC. This chain joins TRBV24-1 and TRBJ2-5; 8 nucleotides match TRBD1. The CDR3 contains 13 residues. Per the germline V gene, CDR1 is KGHDR and CDR2 is SFDVKD. V dropped 7 bases and J dropped 5; count of bases not matched to a gene: 5.

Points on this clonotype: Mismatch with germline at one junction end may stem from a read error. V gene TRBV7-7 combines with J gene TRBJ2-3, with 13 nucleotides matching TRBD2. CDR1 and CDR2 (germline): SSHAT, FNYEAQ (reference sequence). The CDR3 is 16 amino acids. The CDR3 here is CASSLGLAGVRDTQYF. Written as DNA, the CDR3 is TGTGCTAGCAGCTTAGGACTAGCGGGAGTCCGGGATACGCAGTATTTT. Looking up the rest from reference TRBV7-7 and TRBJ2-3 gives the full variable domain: GAGVSQSPRYKVTKRGQDVTLRCDPISSHATLYWYQQALGQGPEFLTYFNYEAQPDKSGLPSDRFSAERPEGSISTLTIQRTEQRDSAMYRCASSLGLAGVRDTQYFGPGTRLTVL.

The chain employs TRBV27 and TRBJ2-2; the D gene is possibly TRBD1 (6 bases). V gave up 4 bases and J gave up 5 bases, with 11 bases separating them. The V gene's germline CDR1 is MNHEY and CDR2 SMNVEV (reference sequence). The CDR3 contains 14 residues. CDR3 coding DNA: TGTGCCAGCAGTTCTACAGGGTTTACCGGGGAGCTGTTTTTT. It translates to CASSSTGFTGELFF.

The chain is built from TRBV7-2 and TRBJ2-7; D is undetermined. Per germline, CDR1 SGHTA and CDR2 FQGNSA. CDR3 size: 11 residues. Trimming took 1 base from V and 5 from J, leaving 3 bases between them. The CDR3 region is CASSLEDEQYF. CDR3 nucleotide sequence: TGTGCCAGCAGCTTAGAAGACGAGCAGTACTTC.

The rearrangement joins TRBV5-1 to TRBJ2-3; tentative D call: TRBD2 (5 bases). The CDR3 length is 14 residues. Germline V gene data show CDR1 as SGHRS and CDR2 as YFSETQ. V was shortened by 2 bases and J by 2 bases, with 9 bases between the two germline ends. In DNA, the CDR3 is TGCGCCAGCAGCTTTGGGGAGCCCACAGATACGCAGTATTTT. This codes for CASSFGEPTDTQYF.

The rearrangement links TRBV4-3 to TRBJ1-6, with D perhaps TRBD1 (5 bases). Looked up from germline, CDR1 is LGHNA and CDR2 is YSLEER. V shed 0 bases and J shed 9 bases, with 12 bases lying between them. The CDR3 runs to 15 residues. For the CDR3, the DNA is TGCGCCAGCAGCCAAGACCAGGGTTTGGGTTCACCCCTCCACTTT. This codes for CASSQDQGLGSPLHF.

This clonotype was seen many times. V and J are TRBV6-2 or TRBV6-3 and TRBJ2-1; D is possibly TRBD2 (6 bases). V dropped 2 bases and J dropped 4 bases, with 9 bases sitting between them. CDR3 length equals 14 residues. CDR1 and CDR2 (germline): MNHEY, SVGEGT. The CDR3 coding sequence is TGTGCCAGCAGTTACGAGGCGGGGTACAATGAGCAGTTCTTC. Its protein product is CASSYEAGYNEQFF.

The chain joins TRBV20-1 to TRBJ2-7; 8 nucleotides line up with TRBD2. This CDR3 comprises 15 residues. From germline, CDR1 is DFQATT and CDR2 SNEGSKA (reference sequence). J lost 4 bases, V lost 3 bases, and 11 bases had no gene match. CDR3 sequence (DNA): TGCAGTGCTAGCCACTCCGGGCGGGGGGCGTACGAGCAGTACTTC. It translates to CSASHSGRGAYEQYF.

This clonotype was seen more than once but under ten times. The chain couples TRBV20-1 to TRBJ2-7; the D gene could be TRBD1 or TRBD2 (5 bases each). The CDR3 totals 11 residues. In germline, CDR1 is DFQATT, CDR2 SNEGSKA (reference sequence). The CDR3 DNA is TGCAGTGCTAGAGGGGGGATCGGTTTGGTAGTC. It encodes CSARGGIGLVV.

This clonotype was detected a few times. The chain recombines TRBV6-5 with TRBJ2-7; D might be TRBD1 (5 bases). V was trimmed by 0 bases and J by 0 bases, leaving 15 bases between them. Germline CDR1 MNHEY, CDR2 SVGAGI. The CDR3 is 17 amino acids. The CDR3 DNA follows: TGTGCCAGCAGTTACTCGCCCCCGAGCCAGGGCTCCTACGAGCAGTACTTC. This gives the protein CASSYSPPSQGSYEQYF.

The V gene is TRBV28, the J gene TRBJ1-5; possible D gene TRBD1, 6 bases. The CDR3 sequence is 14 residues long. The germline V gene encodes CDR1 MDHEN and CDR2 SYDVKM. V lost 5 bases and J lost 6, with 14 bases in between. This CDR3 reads CASSTNRDAQPQHF. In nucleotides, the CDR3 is TGTGCCAGCAGTACCAACAGGGATGCTCAGCCCCAGCATTTT.

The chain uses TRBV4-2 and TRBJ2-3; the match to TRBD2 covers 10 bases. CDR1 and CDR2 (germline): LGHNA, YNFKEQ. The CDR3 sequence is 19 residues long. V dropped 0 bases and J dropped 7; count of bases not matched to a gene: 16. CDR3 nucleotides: TGTGCCAGCAGCCAAGAGGCGGGCTGGAGCGGGAGGGCTGTGCATACGCAGTATTTT. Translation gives CASSQEAGWSGRAVHTQYF.